The clone carrying this TCR beta chain was seen a few times. Its specificity is not known. Then a second PCR, running about 6 to 12 cycles, was carried out with a sample-barcoded 5' primer and a J-beta primer mix. TCRdb re-called the 5' RACE reads through MiXCR, storing one row per CDR3 protein. The table lists a few hundred thousand distinct CDR3 sequences, about 52% of them singletons, with under 60% in the top ten. Unmatched junction bases numbered 6, after V lost 4 bases and J lost 5 bases. The CDR3 is 14 residues long. Germline CDR1 reads KGHDR; CDR2 reads SFDVKD. Extracted total RNA amounted to at least 6 micrograms for each sample. These data belong to a study of blood T cells in healthy people across ages. General study results and limits: Naive T cell percentage strongly correlated with TCR beta diversity.

The TCR comes from a man in his 60s in good health. This rearrangement joins TRBV24-1 to TRBJ2-5; 7 bases line up with TRBD2. The specimen was blood. CDR3 in amino acids: CATSDPSGGETQYF. In nucleotides, the CDR3 is TGTGCCACCAGTGACCCTAGCGGAGGGGAGACCCAGTACTTC.